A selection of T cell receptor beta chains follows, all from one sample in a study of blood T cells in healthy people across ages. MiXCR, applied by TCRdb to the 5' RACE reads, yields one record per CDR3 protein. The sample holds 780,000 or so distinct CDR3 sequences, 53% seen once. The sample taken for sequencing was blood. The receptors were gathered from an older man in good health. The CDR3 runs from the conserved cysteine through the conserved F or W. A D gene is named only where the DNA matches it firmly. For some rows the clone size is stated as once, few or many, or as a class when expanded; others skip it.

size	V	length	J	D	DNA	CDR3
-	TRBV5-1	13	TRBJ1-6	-	TGCGCCAGCAGCTTGGATGGCGCTGCACCCCTCCACTTT	CASSLDGAAPLHF
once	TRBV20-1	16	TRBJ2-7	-	TGCAGTGCTAGAGAGGTTAAGGGGGAGAGCCTCGGCAAGCAGTACTTC	CSAREVKGESLGKQYF
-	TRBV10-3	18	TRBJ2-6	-	TGTGCCATCAGTGAGGGGGTGGGGGCCAGCTCTGGGGCCAACGTCCTGACTTTC	CAISEGVGASSGANVLTF
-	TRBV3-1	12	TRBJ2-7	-	TGTGCCAGCAGCCCTGGTCGGGGCGAGCAGTACTTC	CASSPGRGEQYF
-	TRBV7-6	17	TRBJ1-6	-	TGTGCCAGCAGCTTAGAGAGCAGGGCCGGTAGTTATTCACCCCTCCACTTT	CASSLESRAGSYSPLHF
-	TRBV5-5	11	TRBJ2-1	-	TGTGCCAGCAGCTTGAGGCCTGAGCAGTTCTTC	CASSLRPEQFF
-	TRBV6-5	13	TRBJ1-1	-	TGTGCCAGCAGTTACCCAGGGAGGGCTGAAGCTTTCTTT	CASSYPGRAEAFF
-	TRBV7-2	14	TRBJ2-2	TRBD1	TGTGCCAGCAGCACCACCGACAGGGTCCGGGAGCTGTTTTTT	CASSTTDRVRELFF
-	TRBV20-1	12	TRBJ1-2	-	TGCAGTGCTAGTAAAGGGGTTGGGGGCTACACCTTC	CSASKGVGGYTF
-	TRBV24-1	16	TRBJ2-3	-	TGTGCCACCAGTGATTCCGGGTCCCCTAGCGCTGGTACGCAGTATTTT	CATSDSGSPSAGTQYF
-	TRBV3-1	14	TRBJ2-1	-	TGTGCCAGCAGCGACCCGGGGCCTCAAGCGGGGCAGTTCTTC	CASSDPGPQAGQFF
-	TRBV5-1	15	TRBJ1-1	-	TGCGCCAGCAGCAAAGAAGAGGGCCTTAGCACTGAAGCTTTCTTT	CASSKEEGLSTEAFF
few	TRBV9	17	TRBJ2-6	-	TGTGCCAGCAGCGACCCGATAGGGGACTCTGGGGCCAACGTCCTGACTTTC	CASSDPIGDSGANVLTF
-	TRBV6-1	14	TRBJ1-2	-	TGTGCCAGCAGTGAAGATCCCGGGGGCTATGGCTACACCTTC	CASSEDPGGYGYTF
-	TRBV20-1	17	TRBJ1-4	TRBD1	TGCAGTGCTACGTCCCGACAGGGCGGGCGGGGTAATGAAAAACTGTTTTTT	CSATSRQGGRGNEKLFF
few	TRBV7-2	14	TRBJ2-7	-	TGTGCCAGCAGCTTAGTATTCGATTCGTACGAGCAGTACTTC	CASSLVFDSYEQYF
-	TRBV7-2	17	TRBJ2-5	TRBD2	TGTGCCAGCAGCTTAGTCGGGACTAGCGGGATGCAAGAGACCCAGTACTTC	CASSLVGTSGMQETQYF
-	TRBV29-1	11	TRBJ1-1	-	TGCAGCGCAACCGGGACCCCTGAAGCTTTCTTT	CSATGTPEAFF
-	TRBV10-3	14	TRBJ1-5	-	TGTGCCATCAGTGAGGCTGGGGGGGAAGGGCCCCAGCATTTT	CAISEAGGEGPQHF
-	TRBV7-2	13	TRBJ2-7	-	TGTGCCAGCGCCCTCACCATCAAGTACGAGCAGTACTTC	CASALTIKYEQYF
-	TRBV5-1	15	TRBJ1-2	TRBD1	TGCGCCAGCAGCGGTGGGGCAGGGGGCGACTATGGCTACACCTTC	CASSGGAGGDYGYTF
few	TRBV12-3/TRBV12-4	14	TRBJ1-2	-	TGTGCCAGCAGTTACAACACCAGGGGCTATGGCTACACCTTC	CASSYNTRGYGYTF
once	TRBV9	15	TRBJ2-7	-	TGTGCCAGCAGCGTAGGGGGCGGGAACGGCCACGAGCAGTACTTC	CASSVGGGNGHEQYF
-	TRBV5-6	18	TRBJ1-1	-	TGTGCCAGCAGCTTGTCTGGACAGCTATTAGGCTCCCGCACTGAAGCTTTCTTT	CASSLSGQLLGSRTEAFF
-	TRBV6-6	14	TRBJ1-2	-	TGTGCCAGCATTAAAGGGGCACTGATCCATGGCTACACCTTC	CASIKGALIHGYTF
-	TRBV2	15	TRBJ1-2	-	TGTGCCAGCAGTGAAGACAGGAGTCGTAACTATGGCTACACCTTC	CASSEDRSRNYGYTF
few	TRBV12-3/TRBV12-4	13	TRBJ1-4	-	TGTGCCAGCAGGAGGGGTCCAGACGAAAAACTGTTTTTT	CASRRGPDEKLFF
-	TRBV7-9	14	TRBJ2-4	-	TGTGCCAGCAGCAACGACGGGACTCCAAACATTCAGTACTTC	CASSNDGTPNIQYF
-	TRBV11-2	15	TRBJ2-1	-	TGTGCCAGCAGCTTAGAAGGGGGGCTAGTCGCTGAGCAGTTCTTC	CASSLEGGLVAEQFF
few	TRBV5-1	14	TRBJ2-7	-	TGCGCCAGCAGCTTCCGGGACCGGGCGAACGAGCAGTACTTC	CASSFRDRANEQYF
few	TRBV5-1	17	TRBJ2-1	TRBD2	TGCGCCAGCAGCTTGGTTGGGGCGGGAGGGCTCGTCGATGAGCAGTTCTTC	CASSLVGAGGLVDEQFF